This T cell receptor beta chain derives from a study of graft-versus-host responses after intestinal transplantation. Across the study: Anti-thymocyte globulin induction preceded roughly 3 years of tacrolimus and steroid maintenance in all recipients.

A remark on this clone: What it binds is unknown.

This CDR3 has 15 amino acids. With 0 bases clipped from V and 5 bases from J, the junction kept 2 bases outside the gene matches. Germline CDR1 and CDR2: SGDLS and YYNGEE. Generated by immunoSEQ multiplex PCR, the TCRdb table keeps only in-frame clones and is missing some. The data hold tens of thousands of clones, with 85% to 95% observed a single time. V is TRBV9 and J is TRBJ2-7; 13 bases map to TRBD2. The sequence was obtained from a human donor who received an intestinal transplant. This specimen consisted of unstimulated CD8+ T cells sorted from spleen or lymph node cells, obtained before intestinal transplant. CDR3 sequence: CASSVGLAGGNEQYF. The CDR3 DNA follows: TGTGCCAGCAGCGTAGGACTAGCGGGGGGAAACGAGCAGTACTTC.